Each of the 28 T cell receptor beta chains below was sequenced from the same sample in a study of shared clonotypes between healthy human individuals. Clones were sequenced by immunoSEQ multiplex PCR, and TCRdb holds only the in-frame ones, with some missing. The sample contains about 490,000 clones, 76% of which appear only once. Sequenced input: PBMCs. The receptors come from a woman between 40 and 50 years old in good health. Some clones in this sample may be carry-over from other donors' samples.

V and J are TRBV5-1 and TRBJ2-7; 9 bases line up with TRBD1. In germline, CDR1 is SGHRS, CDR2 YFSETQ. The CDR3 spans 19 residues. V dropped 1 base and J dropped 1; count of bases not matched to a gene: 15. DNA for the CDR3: TGCGCCAGCAGCTTGACCCCACCTACCGGGACAGGGAATTCCTACGAGCAGTACTTC. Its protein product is CASSLTPPTGTGNSYEQYF.

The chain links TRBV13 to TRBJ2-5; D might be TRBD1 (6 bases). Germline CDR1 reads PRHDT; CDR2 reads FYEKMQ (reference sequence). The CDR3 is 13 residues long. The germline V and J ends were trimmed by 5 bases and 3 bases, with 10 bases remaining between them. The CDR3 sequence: CASSKDSEETQYF. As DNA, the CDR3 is TGTGCCAGCAGCAAGGACAGCGAAGAGACCCAGTACTTC.

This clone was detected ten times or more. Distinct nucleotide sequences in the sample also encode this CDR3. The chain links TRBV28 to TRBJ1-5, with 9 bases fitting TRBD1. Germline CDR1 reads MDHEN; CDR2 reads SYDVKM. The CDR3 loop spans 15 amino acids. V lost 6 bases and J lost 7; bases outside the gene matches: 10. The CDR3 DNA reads TGTGCCAGCAGGTTACAGGGACAGGGTGGGCAGCCCCAGCATTTT. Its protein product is CASRLQGQGGQPQHF. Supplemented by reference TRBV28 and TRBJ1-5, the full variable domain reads DVKVTQSSRYLVKRTGEKVFLECVQDMDHENMFWYRQDPGLGLRLIYFSYDVKMKEKGDIPEGYSVSREKKERFSLILESASTNQTSMYLCASRLQGQGGQPQHFGDGTRLSIL.

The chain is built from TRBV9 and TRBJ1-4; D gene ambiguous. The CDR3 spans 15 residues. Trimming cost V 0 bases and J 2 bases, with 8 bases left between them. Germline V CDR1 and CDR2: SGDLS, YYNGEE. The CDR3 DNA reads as TGTGCCAGCAGCGTAGGTGTCGCGACTAATGAAAAACTGTTTTTT. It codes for CASSVGVATNEKLFF.

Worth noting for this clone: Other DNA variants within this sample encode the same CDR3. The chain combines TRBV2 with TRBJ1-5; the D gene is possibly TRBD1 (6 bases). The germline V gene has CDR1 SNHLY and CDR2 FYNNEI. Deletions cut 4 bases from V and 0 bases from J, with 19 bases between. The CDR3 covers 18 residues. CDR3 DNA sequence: TGTGCCAGCAGTGCCTTCGGGGGCTTGGGATTTAGCAATCAGCCCCAGCATTTT. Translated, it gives CASSAFGGLGFSNQPQHF.

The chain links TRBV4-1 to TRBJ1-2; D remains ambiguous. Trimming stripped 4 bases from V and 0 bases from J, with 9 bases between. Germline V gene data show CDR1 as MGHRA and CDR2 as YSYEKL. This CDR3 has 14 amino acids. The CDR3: CASSRTGSNYGYTF. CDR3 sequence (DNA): TGCGCCAGCAGCCGGACGGGATCTAACTATGGCTACACCTTC.

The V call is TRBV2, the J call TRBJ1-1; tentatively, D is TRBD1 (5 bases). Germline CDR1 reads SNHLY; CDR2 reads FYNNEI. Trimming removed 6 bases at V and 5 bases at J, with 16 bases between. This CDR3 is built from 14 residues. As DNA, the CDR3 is TGTGCCAGCAGGGGACTCAGCCCGAGGACTGAAGCTTTCTTT. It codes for CASRGLSPRTEAFF.

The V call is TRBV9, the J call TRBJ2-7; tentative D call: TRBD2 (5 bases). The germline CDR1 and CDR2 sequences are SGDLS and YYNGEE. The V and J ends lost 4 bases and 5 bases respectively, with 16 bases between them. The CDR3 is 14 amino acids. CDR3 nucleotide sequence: TGTGCCAGCAGCCCCGTAGGGAGCGCCCACGAGCAGTACTTC. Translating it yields CASSPVGSAHEQYF.

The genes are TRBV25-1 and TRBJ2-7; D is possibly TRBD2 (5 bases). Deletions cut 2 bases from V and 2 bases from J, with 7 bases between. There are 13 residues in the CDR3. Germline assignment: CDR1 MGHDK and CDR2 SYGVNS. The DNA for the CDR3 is TGTGCCAGCAGTGAACCAGCGGCCTACGAGCAGTACTTC. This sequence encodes CASSEPAAYEQYF.

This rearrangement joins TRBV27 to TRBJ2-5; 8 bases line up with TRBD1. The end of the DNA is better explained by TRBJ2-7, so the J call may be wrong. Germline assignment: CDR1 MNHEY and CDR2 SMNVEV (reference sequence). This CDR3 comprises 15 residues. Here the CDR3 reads CASSFRQGSSYEQYF. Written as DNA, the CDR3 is TGTGCCAGCAGTTTTCGACAGGGGAGCTCCTACGAGCAGTACTTC.

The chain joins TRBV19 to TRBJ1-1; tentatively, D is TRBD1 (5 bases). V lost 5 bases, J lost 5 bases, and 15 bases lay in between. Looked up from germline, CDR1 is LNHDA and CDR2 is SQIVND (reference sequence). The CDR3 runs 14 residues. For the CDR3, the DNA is TGTGCCAGTAGTCCCGGGACGTTTTCGACTGAAGCTTTCTTT. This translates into CASSPGTFSTEAFF.

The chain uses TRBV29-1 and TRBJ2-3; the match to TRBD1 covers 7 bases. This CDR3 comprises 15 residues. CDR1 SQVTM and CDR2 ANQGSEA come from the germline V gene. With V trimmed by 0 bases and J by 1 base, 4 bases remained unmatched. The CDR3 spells CSVEDRDRGTDTQYF. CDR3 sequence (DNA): TGCAGCGTTGAAGATCGCGACAGGGGCACAGATACGCAGTATTTT.

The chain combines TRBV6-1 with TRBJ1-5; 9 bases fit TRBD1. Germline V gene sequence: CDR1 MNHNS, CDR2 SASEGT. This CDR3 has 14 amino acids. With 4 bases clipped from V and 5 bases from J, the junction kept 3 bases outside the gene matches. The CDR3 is CASSGQGVHQPQHF. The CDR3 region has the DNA TGTGCCAGCAGTGGACAGGGGGTCCATCAGCCCCAGCATTTT.

CDR3 DNA sequence: TGTGCCAGCAGCTTAATCCGACGGGGGGTGACCCAAGAGACCCAGTACTTC. Amino acids: CASSLIRRGVTQETQYF. V is TRBV11-2 and J is TRBJ2-5; 7 bases match TRBD2. The CDR3 covers 17 residues. Looked up from germline, CDR1 is SGHAT and CDR2 is FQNNGV. V trimming: 2 bases; J trimming: 1 base; junction bases outside the gene matches: 10.

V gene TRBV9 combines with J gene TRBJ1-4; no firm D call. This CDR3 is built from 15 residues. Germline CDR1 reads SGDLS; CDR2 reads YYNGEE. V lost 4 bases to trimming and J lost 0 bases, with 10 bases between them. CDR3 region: CASSPTPATNEKLFF. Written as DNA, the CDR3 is TGTGCCAGCAGCCCAACCCCTGCAACTAATGAAAAACTGTTTTTT. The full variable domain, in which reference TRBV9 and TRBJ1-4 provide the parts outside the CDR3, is DSGVTQTPKHLITATGQRVTLRCSPRSGDLSVYWYQQSLDQGLQFLIQYYNGEERAKGNILERFSAQQFPDLHSELNLSSLELGDSALYFCASSPTPATNEKLFFGSGTQLSVL.

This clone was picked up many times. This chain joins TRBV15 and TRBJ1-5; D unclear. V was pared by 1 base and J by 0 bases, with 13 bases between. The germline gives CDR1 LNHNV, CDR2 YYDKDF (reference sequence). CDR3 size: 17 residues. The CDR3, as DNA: TGTGCCACCAGCAGAGTCCCATTGAGGGCTAGCAATCAGCCCCAGCATTTT. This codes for CATSRVPLRASNQPQHF.

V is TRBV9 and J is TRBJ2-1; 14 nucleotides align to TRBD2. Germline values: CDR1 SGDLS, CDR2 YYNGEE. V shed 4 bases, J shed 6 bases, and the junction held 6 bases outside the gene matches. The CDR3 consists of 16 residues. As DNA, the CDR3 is TGTGCCAGCAGCACGACTAGCGGGAGGGCGGGCAATGAGCAGTTCTTC. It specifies CASSTTSGRAGNEQFF.

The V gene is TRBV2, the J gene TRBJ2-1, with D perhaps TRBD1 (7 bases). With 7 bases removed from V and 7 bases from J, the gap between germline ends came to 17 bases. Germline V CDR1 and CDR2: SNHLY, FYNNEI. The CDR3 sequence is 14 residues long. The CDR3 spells CASNGGTAGNEQFF. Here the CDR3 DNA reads TGTGCCAGCAATGGGGGGACAGCGGGTAATGAGCAGTTCTTC.

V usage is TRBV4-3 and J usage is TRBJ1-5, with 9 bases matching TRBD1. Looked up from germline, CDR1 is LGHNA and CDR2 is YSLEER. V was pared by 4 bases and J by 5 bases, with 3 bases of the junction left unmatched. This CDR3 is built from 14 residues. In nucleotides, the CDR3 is TGCGCCAGCAGCCCGGGACAGGGTTATCAGCCCCAGCATTTT. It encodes CASSPGQGYQPQHF.

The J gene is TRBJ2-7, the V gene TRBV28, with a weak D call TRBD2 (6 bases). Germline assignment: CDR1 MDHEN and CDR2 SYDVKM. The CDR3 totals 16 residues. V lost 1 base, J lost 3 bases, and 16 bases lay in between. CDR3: CASSLSRDPIFYEQYF. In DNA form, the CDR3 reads TGTGCCAGCAGTTTATCGCGGGACCCTATTTTCTACGAGCAGTACTTC.

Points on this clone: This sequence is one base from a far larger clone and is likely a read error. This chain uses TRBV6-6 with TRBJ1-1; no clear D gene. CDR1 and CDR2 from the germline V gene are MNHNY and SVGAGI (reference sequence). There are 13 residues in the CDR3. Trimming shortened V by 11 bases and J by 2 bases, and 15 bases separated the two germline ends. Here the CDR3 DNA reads TGTGCCGGCAACCCTGCAGGAAACACTGAAGCTTTCTTT. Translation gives CAGNPAGNTEAFF.

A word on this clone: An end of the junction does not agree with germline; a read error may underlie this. DNA of the CDR3: TGTGCCAGCAGCGATGACGGGACTAGCAAAGATACGCAGTATTTT. Translation: CASSDDGTSKDTQYF. The rearrangement links TRBV7-3 to TRBJ2-3; 9 nucleotides line up with TRBD2. The length of the CDR3 is 15 residues. Germline lookup yields CDR1 SGHTA and CDR2 FQGTGA.

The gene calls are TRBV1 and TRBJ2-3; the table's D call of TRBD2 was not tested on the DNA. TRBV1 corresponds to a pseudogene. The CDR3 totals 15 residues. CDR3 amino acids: CTSSQDRGRPDTQYF. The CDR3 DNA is TGCACCAGCAGCCAAGATCGGGGAAGACCCGATACGCAGTATTTT.

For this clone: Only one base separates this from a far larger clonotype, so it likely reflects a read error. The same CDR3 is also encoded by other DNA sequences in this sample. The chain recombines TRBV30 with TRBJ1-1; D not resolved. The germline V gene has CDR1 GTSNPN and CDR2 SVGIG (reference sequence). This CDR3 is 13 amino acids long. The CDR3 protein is CAWDWNMNTEAFF. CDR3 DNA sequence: TGTGCCTGGGACTGGAACATGAACACTGAAGCTTTTTTT.

CDR3: CASSPDRRTGELFF. The CDR3 DNA is TGCGCCAGCAGCCCGGACCGTCGGACCGGGGAGCTGTTTTTT. The chain links TRBV4-1 to TRBJ2-2; D call uncertain. Germline CDR1 and CDR2: MGHRA and YSYEKL. The CDR3 runs 14 residues. V was clipped by 4 bases and J by 5 bases, with 11 bases between them.

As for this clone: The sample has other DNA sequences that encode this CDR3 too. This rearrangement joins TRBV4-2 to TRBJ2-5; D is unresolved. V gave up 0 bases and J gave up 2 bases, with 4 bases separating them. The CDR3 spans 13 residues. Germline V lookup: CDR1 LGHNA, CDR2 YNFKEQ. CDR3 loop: CASSQERQETQYF. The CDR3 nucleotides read TGTGCCAGCAGCCAAGAAAGGCAAGAGACCCAGTACTTC.

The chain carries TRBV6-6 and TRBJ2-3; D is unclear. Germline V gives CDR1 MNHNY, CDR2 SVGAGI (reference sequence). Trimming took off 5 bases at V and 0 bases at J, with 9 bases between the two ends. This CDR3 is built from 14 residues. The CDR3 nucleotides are TGTGCCAGCAGTCCCGCGGCAAGCACAGATACGCAGTATTTT. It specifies CASSPAASTDTQYF.

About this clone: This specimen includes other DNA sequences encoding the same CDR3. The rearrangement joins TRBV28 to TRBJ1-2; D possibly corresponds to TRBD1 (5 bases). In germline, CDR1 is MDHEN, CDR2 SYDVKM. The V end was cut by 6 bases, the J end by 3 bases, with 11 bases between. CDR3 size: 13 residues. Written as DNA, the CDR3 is TGTGCCAGCAGCCCCGACAGATACTATGGCTACACCTTC. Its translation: CASSPDRYYGYTF.